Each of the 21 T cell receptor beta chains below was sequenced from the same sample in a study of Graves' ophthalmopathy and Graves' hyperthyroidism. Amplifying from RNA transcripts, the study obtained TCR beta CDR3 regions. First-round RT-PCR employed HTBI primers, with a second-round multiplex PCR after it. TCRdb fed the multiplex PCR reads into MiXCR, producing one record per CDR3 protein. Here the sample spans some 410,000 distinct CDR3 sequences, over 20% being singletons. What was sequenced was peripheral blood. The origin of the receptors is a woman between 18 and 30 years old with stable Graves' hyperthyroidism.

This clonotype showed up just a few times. The CDR3 nucleotides read TGCAGTGCTAGAGTAGGGGAGGGAACCTACGAGCAGTACTTC. The encoded protein is CSARVGEGTYEQYF. The rearrangement links TRBV20-1 to TRBJ2-7, with 7 bases identical to TRBD2. Germline lookup yields CDR1 DFQATT and CDR2 SNEGSKA (reference sequence). The CDR3 is 14 residues long. Unmatched junction bases numbered 5, after V lost 1 base and J lost 2 bases.

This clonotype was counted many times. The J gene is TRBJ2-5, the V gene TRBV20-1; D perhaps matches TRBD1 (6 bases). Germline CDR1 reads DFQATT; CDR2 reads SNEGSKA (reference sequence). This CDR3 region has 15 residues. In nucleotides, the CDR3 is TGCAGCGCCTCAGGCCCGGGACATCTCCAAGAGACCCAGTACTTC. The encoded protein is CSASGPGHLQETQYF.

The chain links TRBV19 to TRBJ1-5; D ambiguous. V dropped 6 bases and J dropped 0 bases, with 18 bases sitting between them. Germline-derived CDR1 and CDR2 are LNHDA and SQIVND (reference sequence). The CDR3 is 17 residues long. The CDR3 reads CASSRQALTNSNQPQHF. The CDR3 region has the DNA TGTGCCAGTAGCAGGCAGGCCCTGACTAATAGCAATCAGCCCCAGCATTTT.

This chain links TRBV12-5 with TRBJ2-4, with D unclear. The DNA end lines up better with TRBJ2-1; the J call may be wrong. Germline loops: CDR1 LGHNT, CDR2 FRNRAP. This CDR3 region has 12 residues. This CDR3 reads CASGLVRCPQFF. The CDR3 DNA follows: TGTGCTAGTGGTTTGGTACGGTGCCCGCAGTTCTTC.

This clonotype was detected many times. Here the CDR3 reads CASSIVGQVYNQPQHF. The CDR3 nucleotides are TGTGCCAGTAGTATAGTGGGACAGGTCTACAATCAGCCCCAGCATTTT. The chain uses TRBV19 and TRBJ1-5; 8 nucleotides match TRBD1. Germline loops: CDR1 LNHDA, CDR2 SQIVND (reference sequence). Trimming at V came to 1 base and at J to 3 bases, leaving 5 bases not matched to a gene. This CDR3 has 16 residues.

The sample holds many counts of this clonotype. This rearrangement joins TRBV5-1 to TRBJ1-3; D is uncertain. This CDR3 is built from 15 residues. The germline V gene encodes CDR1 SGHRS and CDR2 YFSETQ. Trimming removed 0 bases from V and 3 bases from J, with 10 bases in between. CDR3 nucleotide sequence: TGCGCCAGCAGCTTGGGGTTTCGGAGTGGAAACACCATATATTTT. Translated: CASSLGFRSGNTIYF.

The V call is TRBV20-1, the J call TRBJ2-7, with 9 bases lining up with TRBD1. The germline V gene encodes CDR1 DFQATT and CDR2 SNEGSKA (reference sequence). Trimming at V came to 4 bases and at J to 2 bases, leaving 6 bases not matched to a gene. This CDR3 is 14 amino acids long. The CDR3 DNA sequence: TGCAGTGCTAAAACCACAGGGGGCCCCTACGAGCAGTACTTC. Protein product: CSAKTTGGPYEQYF.

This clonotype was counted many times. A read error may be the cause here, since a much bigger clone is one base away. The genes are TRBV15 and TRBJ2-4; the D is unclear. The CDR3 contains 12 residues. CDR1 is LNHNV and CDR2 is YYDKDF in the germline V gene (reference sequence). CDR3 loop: CATSGTDPIKYF. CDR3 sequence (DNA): TGTGCCACCAGCGGAACCGACCCCATTAAGTACTTC.

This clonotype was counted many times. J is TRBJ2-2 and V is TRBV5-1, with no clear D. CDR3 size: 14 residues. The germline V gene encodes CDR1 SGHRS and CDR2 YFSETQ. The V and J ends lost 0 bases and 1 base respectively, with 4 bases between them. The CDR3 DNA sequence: TGCGCCAGCAGCTTGGAAATGAACACCGGGGAGCTGTTTTTT. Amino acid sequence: CASSLEMNTGELFF.

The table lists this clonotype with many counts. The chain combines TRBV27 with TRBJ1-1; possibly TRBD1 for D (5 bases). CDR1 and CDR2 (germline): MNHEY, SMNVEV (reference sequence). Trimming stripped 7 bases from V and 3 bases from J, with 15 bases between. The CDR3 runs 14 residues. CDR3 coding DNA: TGTGCCAGCACACCGAGGGACGGTTACACTGAAGCTTTCTTT. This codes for CASTPRDGYTEAFF.

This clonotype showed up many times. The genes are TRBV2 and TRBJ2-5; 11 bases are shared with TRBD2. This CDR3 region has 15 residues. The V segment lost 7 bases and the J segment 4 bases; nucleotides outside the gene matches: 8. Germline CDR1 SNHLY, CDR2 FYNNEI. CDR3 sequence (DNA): TGTGCCAGCACGGGATTAGCGGGGGGGGGAGAGACCCAGTACTTC. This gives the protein CASTGLAGGGETQYF.

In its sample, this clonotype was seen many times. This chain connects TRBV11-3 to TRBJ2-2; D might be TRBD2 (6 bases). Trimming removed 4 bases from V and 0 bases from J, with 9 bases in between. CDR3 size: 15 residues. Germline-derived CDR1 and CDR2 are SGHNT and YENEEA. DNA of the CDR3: TGTGCCAGCAGCTCGGGACTTCCGAACACCGGGGAGCTGTTTTTT. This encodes CASSSGLPNTGELFF.

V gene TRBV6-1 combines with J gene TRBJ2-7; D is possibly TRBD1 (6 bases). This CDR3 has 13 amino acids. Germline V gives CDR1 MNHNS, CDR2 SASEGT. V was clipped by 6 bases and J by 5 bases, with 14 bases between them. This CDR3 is CASRTANRDEQYF. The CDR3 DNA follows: TGTGCCAGCAGGACCGCCAACAGGGACGAGCAGTACTTC.

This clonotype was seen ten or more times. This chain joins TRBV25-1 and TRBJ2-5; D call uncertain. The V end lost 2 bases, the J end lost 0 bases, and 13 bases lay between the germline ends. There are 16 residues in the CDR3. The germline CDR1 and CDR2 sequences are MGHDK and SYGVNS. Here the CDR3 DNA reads TGTGCCAGCAGTGAAGGGAAGGACGGGTACCAAGAGACCCAGTACTTC. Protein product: CASSEGKDGYQETQYF.

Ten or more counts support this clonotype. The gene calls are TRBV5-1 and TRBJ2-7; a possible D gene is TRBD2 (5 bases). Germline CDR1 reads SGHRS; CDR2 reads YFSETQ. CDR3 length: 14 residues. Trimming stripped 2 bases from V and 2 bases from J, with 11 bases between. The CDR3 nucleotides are TGCGCCAGCAGCTTAGATACGGGAACCTACGAGCAGTACTTC. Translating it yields CASSLDTGTYEQYF.

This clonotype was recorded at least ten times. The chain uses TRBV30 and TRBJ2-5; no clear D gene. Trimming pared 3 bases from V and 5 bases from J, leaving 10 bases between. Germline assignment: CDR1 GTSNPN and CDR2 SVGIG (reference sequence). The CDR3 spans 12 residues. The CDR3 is CAWSAQLETQYF. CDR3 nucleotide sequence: TGTGCCTGGAGCGCACAGTTGGAGACCCAGTACTTC.

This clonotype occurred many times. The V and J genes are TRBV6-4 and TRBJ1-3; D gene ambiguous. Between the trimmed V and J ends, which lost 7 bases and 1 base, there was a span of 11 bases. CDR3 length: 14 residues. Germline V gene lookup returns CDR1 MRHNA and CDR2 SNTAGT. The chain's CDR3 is CASTSGGSGNTIYF. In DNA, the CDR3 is TGTGCCAGCACCAGTGGTGGTTCTGGAAACACCATATATTTT.

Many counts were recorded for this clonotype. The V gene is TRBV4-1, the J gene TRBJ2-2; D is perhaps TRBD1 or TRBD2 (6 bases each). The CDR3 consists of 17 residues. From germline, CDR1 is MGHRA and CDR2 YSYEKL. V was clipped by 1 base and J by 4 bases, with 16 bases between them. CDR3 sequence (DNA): TGCGCCAGCAGCCAAGTCCCATCAAAGGGGGGCACCGGGGAGCTGTTTTTT. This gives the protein CASSQVPSKGGTGELFF.

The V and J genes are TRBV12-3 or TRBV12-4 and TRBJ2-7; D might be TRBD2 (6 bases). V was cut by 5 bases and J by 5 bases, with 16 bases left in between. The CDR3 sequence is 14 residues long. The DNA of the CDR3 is TGTGCCAGCAGTGCCGGGACTCAAGGGGACGAGCAGTACTTC. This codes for CASSAGTQGDEQYF.

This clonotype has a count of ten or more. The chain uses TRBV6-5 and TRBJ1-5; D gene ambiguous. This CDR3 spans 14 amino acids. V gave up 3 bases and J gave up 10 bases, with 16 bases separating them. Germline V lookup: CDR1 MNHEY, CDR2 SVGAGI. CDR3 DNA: TGTGCCAGCAGTTATGGGCCCGAGGTGGTTCCCCAGCATTTT. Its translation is CASSYGPEVVPQHF.

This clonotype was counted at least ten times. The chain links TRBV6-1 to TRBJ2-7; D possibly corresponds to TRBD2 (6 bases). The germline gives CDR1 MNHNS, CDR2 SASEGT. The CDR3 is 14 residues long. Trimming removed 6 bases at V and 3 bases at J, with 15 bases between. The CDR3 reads CASSRDSSLYEQYF. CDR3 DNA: TGTGCCAGCAGCCGGGACTCCTCACTCTACGAGCAGTACTTC.